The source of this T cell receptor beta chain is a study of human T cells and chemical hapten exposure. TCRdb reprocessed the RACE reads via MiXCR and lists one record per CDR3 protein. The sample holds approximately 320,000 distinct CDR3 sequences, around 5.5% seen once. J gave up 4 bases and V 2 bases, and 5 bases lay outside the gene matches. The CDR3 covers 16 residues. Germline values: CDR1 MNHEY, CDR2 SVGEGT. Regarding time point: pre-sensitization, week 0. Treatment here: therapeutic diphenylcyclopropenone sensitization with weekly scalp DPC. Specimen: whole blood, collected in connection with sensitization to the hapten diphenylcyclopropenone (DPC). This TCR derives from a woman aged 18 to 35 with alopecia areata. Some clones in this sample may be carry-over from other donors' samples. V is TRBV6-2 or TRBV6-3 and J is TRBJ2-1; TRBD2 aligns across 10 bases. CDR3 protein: CASSYPTSGKYNEQFF. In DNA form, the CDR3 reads TGTGCCAGCAGTTACCCCACTAGCGGGAAATACAATGAGCAGTTCTTC.